The TCR beta chain under discussion was sequenced for a study of blood T cells in healthy people across ages. General observations from the study: Long-lived donors exceeded aged donors in naive CD4+ cells and diversity.

Notes on this clonotype: The antigen remains undetermined.

Isolation recovered at least 6 million PBMCs from every sample. PCR was performed a second time for roughly 7 to 12 cycles using a sample-barcoded 5' primer and a J-beta primer mix. TCRdb reanalysed the 5' RACE reads using MiXCR and keeps one entry per CDR3 protein. The sample has some 1.5 million distinct CDR3 sequences; 28% are singletons. Germline-derived CDR1 and CDR2 are SGHTA and FQGNSA. This CDR3 has 13 amino acids. V was shortened by 1 base and J by 11 bases, with 11 bases between the two germline ends. The sequenced material came from blood. This receptor was obtained from a woman aged 30 to 39 in good health. This rearrangement joins TRBV7-2 to TRBJ2-2; D is uncertain. In DNA, the CDR3 is TGTGCCAGCAGCTTAGAGGGATACGGTGAGCTGTTTTTT. Translation: CASSLEGYGELFF.